The next 5 T cell receptor beta chains were all read from a single sample in a study of T cell changes during pregnancy in multiple sclerosis. Only in-frame clones appear in the TCRdb table, and some are missing; sequencing was by immunoSEQ multiplex PCR. The data contain some 120,000 clones, roughly 96% of them singletons. Specimen: peripheral blood, collected after pregnancy. These receptors came from a female donor with multiple sclerosis, enrolled in a pregnancy study.

The table lists this clone with a count of one. The chain uses TRBV4-1 and TRBJ2-7, with D possibly TRBD1 on 5 matching bases. Germline V lookup: CDR1 MGHRA, CDR2 YSYEKL. V was pared by 4 bases and J by 1 base, with 17 bases between. The CDR3 contains 16 residues. This CDR3 is CASSPTQGVKSYEQYF. In DNA form, the CDR3 reads TGCGCCAGCAGCCCTACCCAAGGGGTGAAATCCTACGAGCAGTACTTC.

V gene TRBV19 combines with J gene TRBJ2-6, with unresolved D. Germline V gives CDR1 LNHDA, CDR2 SQIVND (reference sequence). V was pared by 4 bases and J by 0 bases, with 7 bases between. This CDR3 region has 15 residues. The CDR3 coding sequence is TGTGCCAGTAGTAGCTATAACTCTGGGGCCAACGTCCTGACTTTC. Encoded protein: CASSSYNSGANVLTF.

The chain recombines TRBV5-4 with TRBJ2-5; D is unclear. CDR1 SGHNT and CDR2 YYREEE come from the germline V gene (reference sequence). The CDR3 loop spans 14 amino acids. Trimming removed 1 base at V and 0 bases at J, with 7 bases between. This CDR3 reads CASSLKENQETQYF. CDR3 DNA sequence: TGTGCCAGCAGCTTGAAAGAGAACCAAGAGACCCAGTACTTC.

The gene calls are TRBV19 and TRBJ2-1; TRBD1 agrees at 7 bases. The CDR3 runs to 16 residues. Germline V gives CDR1 LNHDA, CDR2 SQIVND (reference sequence). The V gene end was trimmed by 0 bases and the J gene end by 6 bases; junction bases not matched to a gene: 8. The CDR3 coding sequence is TGTGCCAGTAGTATAGATGGGTGGGACAGACGCAATGAGCAGTTCTTC. Its translation is CASSIDGWDRRNEQFF.

This clone was picked up one time. The chain employs TRBV7-2 and TRBJ2-1; 9 nucleotides match TRBD2. V lost 4 bases to trimming and J lost 8 bases; unmatched junction nucleotides: 9. CDR1 SGHTA and CDR2 FQGNSA come from the germline V gene. This CDR3 spans 15 amino acids. CDR3 sequence reads: CASSWAAGGGDEQFF. CDR3 coding DNA: TGTGCCAGCAGCTGGGCAGCGGGGGGTGGCGATGAGCAGTTCTTC.